These 11 T cell receptor beta chains originate from one sample sequenced in a study of T cell responses to AZD1222 COVID-19 vaccine. This table comes from immunoSEQ multiplex PCR, and its TCRdb copy is limited to in-frame clones, with some not included. This table has 200,000 or so clones, about 94% appearing once. The sequencing here drew on peripheral blood, taken 28 days after the second AZD1222 dose. The receptors originated from an adult who received the AZD1222 COVID-19 vaccine.

The V gene is TRBV18, the J gene TRBJ2-2, with TRBD2 as a possible D gene (6 bases). Trimming cost V 3 bases and J 5 bases, with 13 bases left between them. The CDR3 is 15 residues long. Germline V gives CDR1 KGHSH, CDR2 LQKENI. The CDR3 sequence is CASSPGGEITGELFF. In nucleotides, the CDR3 is TGTGCCAGCTCACCGGGGGGAGAGATAACCGGGGAGCTGTTTTTT.

V and J are TRBV5-8 and TRBJ1-1; TRBD1 matches 7 bases. The CDR3 is made up of 14 amino acids. V dropped 3 bases and J dropped 3; count of bases not matched to a gene: 5. Germline V gene data show CDR1 as SGHTS and CDR2 as YDEGEE. The CDR3 loop reads CASSSGQADTEAFF. The CDR3 nucleotides read TGTGCCAGCAGCTCTGGACAGGCGGACACTGAAGCTTTCTTT.

On this clone itself: At the DNA level, this CDR3 is encoded by other sequences in the same sample as well. This chain connects TRBV7-9 to TRBJ1-1, with D unclear. CDR3 length equals 11 residues. CDR1 SEHNR and CDR2 FQNEAQ come from the germline V gene (reference sequence). Trimming left V 5 bases short and J 2 bases short, with 3 bases between. DNA for the CDR3: TGTGCCAGCAGCCGAAACACTGAAGCTTTCTTT. It codes for CASSRNTEAFF.

V usage is TRBV4-2 and J usage is TRBJ1-2; unclear D gene. The germline V and J ends were trimmed by 0 bases and 2 bases, with 13 bases remaining between them. The length of the CDR3 is 16 residues. Germline lookup yields CDR1 LGHNA and CDR2 YNFKEQ. CDR3 in amino acids: CASSQDRGRQNYGYTF. Here the CDR3 DNA reads TGTGCCAGCAGCCAAGATAGAGGAAGGCAGAACTATGGCTACACCTTC.

V is TRBV5-8 and J is TRBJ1-1; the D is unclear. The germline V gene encodes CDR1 SGHTS and CDR2 YDEGEE. The CDR3 has 15 amino acids. Deletions cut 4 bases from V and 1 base from J, with 14 bases between. The CDR3: CASSIGRVTNTEAFF. CDR3 coding DNA: TGTGCCAGCAGCATCGGCCGGGTTACGAACACTGAAGCTTTCTTT.

This clone was observed a few times. V and J are TRBV7-9 and TRBJ1-1, with D uncertain. The V gene's germline CDR1 is SEHNR and CDR2 FQNEAQ (reference sequence). The CDR3 extends over 12 amino acids. V shed 8 bases and J shed 1 base, with 8 bases lying between them. CDR3 sequence: CASRGENTEAFF. The DNA for the CDR3 is TGTGCCAGCCGCGGGGAGAACACTGAAGCTTTCTTT.

V gene TRBV24-1 combines with J gene TRBJ2-5; D might be TRBD1 (5 bases). This CDR3 region has 14 residues. Trimming removed 3 bases from V and 2 bases from J, with 9 bases in between. The germline gives CDR1 KGHDR, CDR2 SFDVKD. The DNA for the CDR3 is TGTGCCACCAGTGATGGCAGGGTTCAAGAGACCCAGTACTTC. Its protein product is CATSDGRVQETQYF.

The chain is built from TRBV6-5 and TRBJ2-2; 7 bases map to TRBD1. The CDR3 loop spans 14 amino acids. With V trimmed by 7 bases and J by 4 bases, 6 bases remained unmatched. Germline V gene lookup returns CDR1 MNHEY and CDR2 SVGAGI. The CDR3 sequence: CASMGTAITGELFF. CDR3 bases: TGTGCCAGCATGGGGACAGCGATCACCGGGGAGCTGTTTTTT.

V gene TRBV12-5 combines with J gene TRBJ1-5, with 8 bases aligning to TRBD1. The J segment lost 3 bases and the V segment lost 4 bases, leaving 8 bases of the junction unmatched. The germline gives CDR1 LGHNT, CDR2 FRNRAP. The CDR3 has 16 residues. CDR3 region: CASGSSQGALNQPQHF. The CDR3 DNA reads as TGTGCTAGTGGTTCGTCCCAGGGGGCTCTCAATCAGCCCCAGCATTTT.

The rearrangement joins TRBV5-1 to TRBJ1-3; TRBD1 is a possible D gene (6 bases). V was trimmed by 4 bases and J by 0 bases, leaving 17 bases between them. This CDR3 is built from 17 residues. Germline V gene lookup returns CDR1 SGHRS and CDR2 YFSETQ. CDR3 loop: CASSQNWDTSSGNTIYF. The CDR3 nucleotides are TGCGCCAGCAGCCAAAATTGGGACACCAGCTCTGGAAACACCATATATTTT.

J is TRBJ1-3 and V is TRBV7-9, with 7 bases lining up with TRBD1. The CDR3 consists of 16 residues. Germline-derived CDR1 and CDR2 are SEHNR and FQNEAQ (reference sequence). V trimming: 11 bases; J trimming: 3 bases; junction bases outside the gene matches: 16. The DNA for the CDR3 is TGTGCCGGCTCATTCCGGGACAGTCTTCTTGGAAACACCATATATTTT. This gives the protein CAGSFRDSLLGNTIYF.